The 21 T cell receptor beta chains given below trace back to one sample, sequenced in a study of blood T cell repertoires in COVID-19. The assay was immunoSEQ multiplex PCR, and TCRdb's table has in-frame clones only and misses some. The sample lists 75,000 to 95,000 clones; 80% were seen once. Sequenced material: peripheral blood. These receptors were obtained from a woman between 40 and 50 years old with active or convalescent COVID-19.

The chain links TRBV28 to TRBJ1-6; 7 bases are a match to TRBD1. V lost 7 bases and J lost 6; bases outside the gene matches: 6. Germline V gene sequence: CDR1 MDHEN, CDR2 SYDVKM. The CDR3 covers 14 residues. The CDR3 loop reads CASTVGQLNSPLHF. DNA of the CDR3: TGTGCCAGCACCGTGGGACAGCTTAATTCACCCCTCCACTTT. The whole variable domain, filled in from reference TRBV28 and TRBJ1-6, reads DVKVTQSSRYLVKRTGEKVFLECVQDMDHENMFWYRQDPGLGLRLIYFSYDVKMKEKGDIPEGYSVSREKKERFSLILESASTNQTSMYLCASTVGQLNSPLHFGNGTRLTVT.

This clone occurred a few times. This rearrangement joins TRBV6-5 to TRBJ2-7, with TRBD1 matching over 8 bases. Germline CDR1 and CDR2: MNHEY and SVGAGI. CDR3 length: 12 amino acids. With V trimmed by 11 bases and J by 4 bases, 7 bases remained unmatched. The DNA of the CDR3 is TGTGCCGTTAGGACAGGGAATTACGAGCAGTACTTC. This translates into CAVRTGNYEQYF.

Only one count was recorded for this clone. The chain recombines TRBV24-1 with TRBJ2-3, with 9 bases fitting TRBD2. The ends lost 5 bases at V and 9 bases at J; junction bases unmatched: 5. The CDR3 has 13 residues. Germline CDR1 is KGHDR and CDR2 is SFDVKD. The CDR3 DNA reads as TGTGCCACCAGTGTAGCGGGAGCAGGCACGCAGTATTTT. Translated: CATSVAGAGTQYF.

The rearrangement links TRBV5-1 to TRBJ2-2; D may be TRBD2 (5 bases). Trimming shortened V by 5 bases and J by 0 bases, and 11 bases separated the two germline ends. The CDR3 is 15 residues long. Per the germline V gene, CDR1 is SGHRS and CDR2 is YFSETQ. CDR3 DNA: TGCGCCAGCAGAGCGGCTCCCGCGAACACCGGGGAGCTGTTTTTT. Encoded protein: CASRAAPANTGELFF.

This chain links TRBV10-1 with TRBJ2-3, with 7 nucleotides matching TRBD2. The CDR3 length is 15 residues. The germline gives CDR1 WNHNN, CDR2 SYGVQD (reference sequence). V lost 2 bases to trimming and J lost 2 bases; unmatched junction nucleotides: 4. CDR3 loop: CASSESGVITDTQYF. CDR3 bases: TGCGCCAGCAGTGAGAGCGGGGTGATCACAGATACGCAGTATTTT.

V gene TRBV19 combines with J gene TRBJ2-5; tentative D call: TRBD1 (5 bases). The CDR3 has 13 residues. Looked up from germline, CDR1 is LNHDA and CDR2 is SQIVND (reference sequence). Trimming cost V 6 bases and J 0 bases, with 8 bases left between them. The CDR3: CASSRQNQETQYF. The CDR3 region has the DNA TGTGCCAGTAGCCGACAGAACCAAGAGACCCAGTACTTC.

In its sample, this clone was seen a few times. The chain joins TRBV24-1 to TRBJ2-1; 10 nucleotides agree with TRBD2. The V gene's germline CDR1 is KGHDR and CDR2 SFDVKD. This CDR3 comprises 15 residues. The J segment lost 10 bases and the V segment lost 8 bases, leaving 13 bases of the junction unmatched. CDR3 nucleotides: TGTGCCACCAAAATTCGGCTAGCGGGAGCTCGGGAGCAGTTCTTC. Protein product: CATKIRLAGAREQFF.

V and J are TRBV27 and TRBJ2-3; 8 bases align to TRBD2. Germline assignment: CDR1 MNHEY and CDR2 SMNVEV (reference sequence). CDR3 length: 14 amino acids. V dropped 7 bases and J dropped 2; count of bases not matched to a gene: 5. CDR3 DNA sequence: TGTGCCAGCACGGGGGGGCTTTACACAGATACGCAGTATTTT. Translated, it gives CASTGGLYTDTQYF.

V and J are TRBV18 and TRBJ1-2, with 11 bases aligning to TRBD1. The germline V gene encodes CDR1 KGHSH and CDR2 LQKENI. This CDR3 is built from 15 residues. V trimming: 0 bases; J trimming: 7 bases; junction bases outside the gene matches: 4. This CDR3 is CASSPPGQGAFGYTF. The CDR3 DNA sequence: TGTGCCAGCTCACCACCTGGACAGGGGGCTTTTGGCTACACCTTC.

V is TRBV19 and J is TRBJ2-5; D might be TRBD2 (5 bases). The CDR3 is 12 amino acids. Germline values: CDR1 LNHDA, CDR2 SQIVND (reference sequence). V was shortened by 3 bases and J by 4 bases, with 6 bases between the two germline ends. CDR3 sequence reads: CASSMGRETQYF. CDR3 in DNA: TGTGCCAGTAGTATGGGGAGAGAGACCCAGTACTTC.

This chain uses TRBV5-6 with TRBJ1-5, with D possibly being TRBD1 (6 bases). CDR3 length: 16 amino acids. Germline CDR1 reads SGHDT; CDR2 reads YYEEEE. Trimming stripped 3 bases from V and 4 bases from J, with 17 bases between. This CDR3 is CASSSRWDIKNQPQHF. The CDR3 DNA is TGTGCCAGCAGCTCCCGGTGGGACATCAAGAATCAGCCCCAGCATTTT.

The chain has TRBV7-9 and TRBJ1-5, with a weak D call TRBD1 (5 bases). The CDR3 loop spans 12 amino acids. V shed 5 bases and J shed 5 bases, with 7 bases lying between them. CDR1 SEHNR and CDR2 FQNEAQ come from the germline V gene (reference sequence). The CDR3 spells CASSGRDQPQHF. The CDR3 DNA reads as TGTGCCAGCAGCGGCAGGGATCAGCCCCAGCATTTT.

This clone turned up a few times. The DNA for the CDR3 is TGTGCCAGCAGCTTGAGCCCGGGGACTTTGGCTTTCTTT. This encodes CASSLSPGTLAFF. The chain joins TRBV7-2 to TRBJ1-1; weak D call: TRBD1 (5 bases). The CDR3 length is 13 residues. The V end was cut by 3 bases, the J end by 11 bases, with 16 bases between. Germline V lookup: CDR1 SGHTA, CDR2 FQGNSA.

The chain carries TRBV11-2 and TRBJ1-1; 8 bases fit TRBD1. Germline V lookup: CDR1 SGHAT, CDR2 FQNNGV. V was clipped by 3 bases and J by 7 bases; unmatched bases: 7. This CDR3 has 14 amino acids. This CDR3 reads CASSLDRVKIEAFF. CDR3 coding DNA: TGTGCCAGCAGCTTGGACAGGGTGAAAATTGAAGCTTTCTTT. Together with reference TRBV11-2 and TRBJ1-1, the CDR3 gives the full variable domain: EAGVAQSPRYKIIEKRQSVAFWCNPISGHATLYWYQQILGQGPKLLIQFQNNGVVDDSQLPKDRFSAERLKGVDSTLKIQPAKLEDSAVYLCASSLDRVKIEAFFGQGTRLTVV.

Here the CDR3 DNA reads TGTGCCAGCACCTTGAGGGGGAATCAGCCCCAGCATTTT. The encoded protein is CASTLRGNQPQHF. This chain joins TRBV12-3 or TRBV12-4 and TRBJ1-5; a weak D match, TRBD1 (6 bases). V gave up 7 bases and J gave up 4 bases, with 11 bases separating them. The CDR3 loop spans 13 amino acids.

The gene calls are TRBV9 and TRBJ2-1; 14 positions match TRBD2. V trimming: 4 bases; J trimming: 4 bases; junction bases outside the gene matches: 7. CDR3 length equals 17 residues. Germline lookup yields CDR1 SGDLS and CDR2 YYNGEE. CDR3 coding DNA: TGTGCCAGCAGCACCGGACTAGCGGGAGGTTCGTACAATGAGCAGTTCTTC. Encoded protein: CASSTGLAGGSYNEQFF.

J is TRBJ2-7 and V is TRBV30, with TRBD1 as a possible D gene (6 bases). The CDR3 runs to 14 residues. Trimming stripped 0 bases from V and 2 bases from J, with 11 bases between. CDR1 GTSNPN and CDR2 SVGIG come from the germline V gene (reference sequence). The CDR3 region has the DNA TGTGCCTGGAGTGTATTGGCAGGGGCCTACGAGCAGTACTTC. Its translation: CAWSVLAGAYEQYF. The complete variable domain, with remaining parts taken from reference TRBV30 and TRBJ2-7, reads SQTIHQWPATLVQPVGSPLSLECTVEGTSNPNLYWYRQAAGRGLQLLFYSVGIGQISSEVPQNLSASRPQDRQFILSSKKLLLSDSGFYLCAWSVLAGAYEQYFGPGTRLTVT.

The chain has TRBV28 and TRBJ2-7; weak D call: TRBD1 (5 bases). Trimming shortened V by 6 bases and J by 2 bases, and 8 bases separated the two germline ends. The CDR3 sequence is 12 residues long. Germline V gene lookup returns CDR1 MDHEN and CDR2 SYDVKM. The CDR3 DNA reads TGTGCCAGCAGGGACACCACCTACGAGCAGTACTTC. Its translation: CASRDTTYEQYF. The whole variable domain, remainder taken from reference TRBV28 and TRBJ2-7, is DVKVTQSSRYLVKRTGEKVFLECVQDMDHENMFWYRQDPGLGLRLIYFSYDVKMKEKGDIPEGYSVSREKKERFSLILESASTNQTSMYLCASRDTTYEQYFGPGTRLTVT.

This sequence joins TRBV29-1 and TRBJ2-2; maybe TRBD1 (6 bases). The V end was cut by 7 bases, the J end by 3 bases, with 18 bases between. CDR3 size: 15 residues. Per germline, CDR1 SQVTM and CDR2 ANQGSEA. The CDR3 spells CSGSTGAGDTGELFF. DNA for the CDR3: TGCAGCGGTTCTACTGGGGCAGGGGACACCGGGGAGCTGTTTTTT.

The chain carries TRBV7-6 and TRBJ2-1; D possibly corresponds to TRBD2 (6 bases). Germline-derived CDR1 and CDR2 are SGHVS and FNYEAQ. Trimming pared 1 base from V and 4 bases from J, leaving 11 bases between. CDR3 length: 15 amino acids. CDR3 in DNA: TGTGCCAGCAGCTTAGTGTCAGGGACTTACAATGAGCAGTTCTTC. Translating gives CASSLVSGTYNEQFF. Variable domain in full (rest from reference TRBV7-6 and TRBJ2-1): GAGVSQSPRYKVTKRGQDVALRCDPISGHVSLYWYRQALGQGPEFLTYFNYEAQQDKSGLPNDRFSAERPEGSISTLTIQRTEQRDSAMYRCASSLVSGTYNEQFFGPGTRLTVL.

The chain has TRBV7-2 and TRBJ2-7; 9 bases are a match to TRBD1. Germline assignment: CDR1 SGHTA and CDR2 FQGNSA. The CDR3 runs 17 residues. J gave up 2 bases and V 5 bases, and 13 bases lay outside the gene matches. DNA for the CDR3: TGTGCCAGCAGCACATTCCCGGGGACAGGGATGACCTACGAGCAGTACTTC. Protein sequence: CASSTFPGTGMTYEQYF.